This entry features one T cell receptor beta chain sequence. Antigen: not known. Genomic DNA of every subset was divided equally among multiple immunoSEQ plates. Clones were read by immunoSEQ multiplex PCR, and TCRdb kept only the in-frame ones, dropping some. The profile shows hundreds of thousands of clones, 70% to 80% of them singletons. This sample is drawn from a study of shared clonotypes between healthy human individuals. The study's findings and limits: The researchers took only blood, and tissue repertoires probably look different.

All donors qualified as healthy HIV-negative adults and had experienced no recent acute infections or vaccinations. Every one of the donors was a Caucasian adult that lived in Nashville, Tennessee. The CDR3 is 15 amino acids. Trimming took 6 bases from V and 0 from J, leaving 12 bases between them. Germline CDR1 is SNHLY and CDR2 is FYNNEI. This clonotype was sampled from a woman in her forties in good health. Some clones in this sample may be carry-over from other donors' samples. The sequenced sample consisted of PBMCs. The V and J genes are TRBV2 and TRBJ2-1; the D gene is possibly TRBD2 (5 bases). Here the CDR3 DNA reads TGTGCCAGCAGGGCAGGACTGAACTCCTACAATGAGCAGTTCTTC. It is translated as CASRAGLNSYNEQFF.